The next 19 T cell receptor beta chains were all read from a single sample in a study of CD8 T cells in ankylosing spondylitis. In TCRdb, the 5' RACE reads were re-called with MiXCR into one record per CDR3 protein. The sample includes 150,000 to 200,000 distinct CDR3 sequences, around a tenth of them seen just once. Sequences were obtained from blood, either unsorted or a sorted T cell fraction (not recorded which). Receptor source: a male donor with ankylosing spondylitis or in good health (not recorded which).

This clonotype was seen many times. The chain is built from TRBV5-1 and TRBJ1-1, with 7 nucleotides matching TRBD1. Trimming removed 2 bases from V and 2 bases from J; junction bases left unmatched: 6. The CDR3 is 15 residues long. The germline V gene encodes CDR1 SGHRS and CDR2 YFSETQ. DNA for the CDR3: TGCGCCAGCAGCTTTGGGACAGACCACAACACTGAAGCTTTCTTT. This gives the protein CASSFGTDHNTEAFF.

This clonotype was found many times. CDR3 residues: CASSPGSSHGTDTQYF. The CDR3 coding sequence is TGTGCCAGCAGCCCCGGGTCCAGCCACGGCACAGATACGCAGTATTTT. This rearrangement joins TRBV25-1 to TRBJ2-3; D remains unclear. In germline, CDR1 is MGHDK, CDR2 SYGVNS. This CDR3 region has 16 residues. V was cut by 6 bases and J by 1 base, with 17 bases left in between.

The J gene is TRBJ2-7, the V gene TRBV25-1, with D tentatively TRBD2 (6 bases). This CDR3 spans 15 amino acids. The germline CDR1 and CDR2 sequences are MGHDK and SYGVNS. The V and J ends lost 0 bases and 7 bases respectively, with 16 bases between them. CDR3 nucleotide sequence: TGTGCCAGCAGTGAATATGGAGGGACCTTCGGGGAGCAGTACTTC. The encoded protein is CASSEYGGTFGEQYF.

The rearrangement joins TRBV7-2 to TRBJ1-1, with D perhaps TRBD1 (6 bases). Germline V CDR1 and CDR2: SGHTA, FQGNSA. Trimming removed 0 bases from V and 4 bases from J, with 12 bases in between. This CDR3 contains 15 residues. CDR3 residues: CASSLAGGGGTEAFF. The DNA for the CDR3 is TGTGCCAGCAGCTTAGCGGGGGGCGGGGGCACTGAAGCTTTCTTT.

CDR3 nucleotides: TGCAGCGTTGGTTTAGGGATTCAGTTCTTC. This translates into CSVGLGIQFF. V is TRBV29-1 and J is TRBJ2-1; D remains unclear. V was cut by 4 bases and J by 13 bases, with 11 bases left in between. The CDR3 spans 10 residues. Per germline, CDR1 SQVTM and CDR2 ANQGSEA.

This clonotype was recorded many times. V and J are TRBV5-1 and TRBJ1-2; 9 nucleotides line up with TRBD1. The CDR3 runs to 15 residues. J gave up 0 bases and V 3 bases, and 3 bases lay outside the gene matches. Germline assignment: CDR1 SGHRS and CDR2 YFSETQ. CDR3 coding DNA: TGCGCCAGCAGCTGGGGGGACAGGGCTAACTATGGCTACACCTTC. Amino acid sequence: CASSWGDRANYGYTF.

This clonotype was counted many times. The chain combines TRBV12-3 or TRBV12-4 with TRBJ1-3; TRBD1 matches 8 bases. The length of the CDR3 is 15 residues. V shed 6 bases, J shed 0 bases, and the junction held 4 bases outside the gene matches. CDR3 sequence reads: CASSRTGGSGNTIYF. The CDR3 nucleotides read TGTGCCAGCAGCCGAACAGGGGGCTCTGGAAACACCATATATTTT.

In this sample, this clonotype turned up many times. The chain is built from TRBV5-1 and TRBJ2-7; D call uncertain. Trimming shortened V by 0 bases and J by 0 bases, and 10 bases separated the two germline ends. Germline values: CDR1 SGHRS, CDR2 YFSETQ. The CDR3 spans 15 residues. The CDR3 DNA sequence: TGCGCCAGCAGCTTGGGTGGTAGAAACTCCTACGAGCAGTACTTC. Translating gives CASSLGGRNSYEQYF.

This clonotype was recorded at least ten times. This chain links TRBV4-2 with TRBJ2-3; tentative D call: TRBD2 (6 bases). V was pared by 6 bases and J by 4 bases, with 17 bases between. The CDR3 covers 15 residues. CDR1 is LGHNA, CDR2 YNFKEQ, per germline. The CDR3: CASSRSRGNSDTQYF. The DNA for the CDR3 is TGTGCCAGCAGTCGCTCCCGCGGGAATTCAGATACGCAGTATTTT.

Only a few counts were recorded for this clonotype. V is TRBV29-1 and J is TRBJ2-1; TRBD1 might be the D (10 bases). Trimming cost V 7 bases and J 6 bases, with 28 bases left between them. This CDR3 region has 17 residues. Per the germline V gene, CDR1 is SQVTM and CDR2 is ANQGSEA. In DNA, the CDR3 is TGCAGCGCCGAGGTCCCGGGACAGGGGACTAGCCCCAATGAGCAGTTCTTC. The encoded protein is CSAEVPGQGTSPNEQFF.

There are many counts of this clonotype. The genes are TRBV28 and TRBJ2-5; 8 bases are shared with TRBD2. Germline loops: CDR1 MDHEN, CDR2 SYDVKM. The CDR3 spans 14 residues. Trimming at V came to 4 bases and at J to 3 bases, leaving 4 bases not matched to a gene. The CDR3 nucleotides read TGTGCCAGCAGTTCGACTAGCGAGGAAGAGACCCAGTACTTC. It translates to CASSSTSEEETQYF.

The chain joins TRBV20-1 to TRBJ1-2, with 9 bases aligning to TRBD1. Germline V gives CDR1 DFQATT, CDR2 SNEGSKA (reference sequence). This CDR3 comprises 16 residues. The J segment lost 2 bases and the V segment lost 3 bases, leaving 10 bases of the junction unmatched. The CDR3, as DNA: TGCAGTGCTAGGACCACCGGGACAGGGCGGAACTATGGCTACACCTTC. As protein: CSARTTGTGRNYGYTF.

J is TRBJ2-3 and V is TRBV7-9; TRBD2 might be the D (6 bases). V was pared by 2 bases and J by 0 bases, with 9 bases between. Germline V gene sequence: CDR1 SEHNR, CDR2 FQNEAQ (reference sequence). The CDR3 loop spans 15 amino acids. In nucleotides, the CDR3 is TGTGCCAGCAGCTTATTGGCGGGGAGCACAGATACGCAGTATTTT. This encodes CASSLLAGSTDTQYF.

This clonotype was recorded a few times. The chain recombines TRBV7-7 with TRBJ2-5, with 7 bases aligning to TRBD1. This CDR3 is 14 amino acids long. The V gene end was trimmed by 5 bases and the J gene end by 5 bases; junction bases not matched to a gene: 8. Germline assignment: CDR1 SSHAT and CDR2 FNYEAQ (reference sequence). The CDR3 coding sequence is TGTGCCAGCAGCAAAACAGGGACAGAGGAGACCCAGTACTTC. Amino acid sequence: CASSKTGTEETQYF.

This clonotype was picked up many times. This chain joins TRBV24-1 and TRBJ2-5; 12 nucleotides agree with TRBD2. The germline V gene has CDR1 KGHDR and CDR2 SFDVKD. The CDR3 runs 14 residues. The V and J ends lost 3 bases and 5 bases, in that order; junction bases with no gene match: 0. Here the CDR3 reads CATSDGLAGETQYF. CDR3 coding DNA: TGTGCCACCAGTGATGGACTAGCGGGGGAGACCCAGTACTTC.

This clonotype was counted ten times or more. This chain links TRBV9 with TRBJ2-1; 11 nucleotides agree with TRBD2. The germline V gene has CDR1 SGDLS and CDR2 YYNGEE. The CDR3 length is 17 residues. The V segment lost 2 bases and the J segment 6 bases; nucleotides outside the gene matches: 10. CDR3 sequence reads: CASSVLSGGGFGNEQFF. Written as DNA, the CDR3 is TGTGCCAGCAGCGTTCTTAGCGGGGGGGGATTTGGCAATGAGCAGTTCTTC.

This clonotype was seen ten or more times. The rearrangement uses TRBV15 and TRBJ1-2, with D possibly being TRBD1 (6 bases). The ends were cut back, 3 bases at V and 3 bases at J, with 23 bases in the middle. Per germline, CDR1 LNHNV and CDR2 YYDKDF (reference sequence). The CDR3 covers 18 residues. CDR3 in DNA: TGTGCCACCAGCAGTATGAGGCGAACAAGGGGGGCTGACTATGGCTACACCTTC. Translated, it gives CATSSMRRTRGADYGYTF. The full variable domain, completed using reference TRBV15 and TRBJ1-2, is DAMVIQNPRYQVTQFGKPVTLSCSQTLNHNVMYWYQQKSSQAPKLLFHYYDKDFNNEADTPDNFQSRRPNTSFCFLDIRSPGLGDTAMYLCATSSMRRTRGADYGYTFGSGTRLTVV.

Details on this clonotype: The junction shows a germline mismatch at one end, possibly a read error. J is TRBJ2-3 and V is TRBV20-1; D perhaps matches TRBD2 (6 bases). This CDR3 comprises 15 residues. CDR1 and CDR2 from the germline V gene are DFQATT and SNEGSKA (reference sequence). CDR3: CCARDWGVGADTQYF. The CDR3 nucleotides read TGCTGTGCTAGAGATTGGGGGGTGGGAGCAGATACGCAGTATTTT.

This clonotype was counted many times. This chain uses TRBV7-8 with TRBJ2-2, with 8 nucleotides matching TRBD2. CDR1 and CDR2 (germline): SGHVS, FQNEAQ. The CDR3 totals 15 residues. Trimming cost V 6 bases and J 5 bases; bases outside gene matches: 8. The DNA for the CDR3 is TGTGCCAGCAGGGATTCGGGGGGGTTTACCGGGGAGCTGTTTTTT. It is translated as CASRDSGGFTGELFF.